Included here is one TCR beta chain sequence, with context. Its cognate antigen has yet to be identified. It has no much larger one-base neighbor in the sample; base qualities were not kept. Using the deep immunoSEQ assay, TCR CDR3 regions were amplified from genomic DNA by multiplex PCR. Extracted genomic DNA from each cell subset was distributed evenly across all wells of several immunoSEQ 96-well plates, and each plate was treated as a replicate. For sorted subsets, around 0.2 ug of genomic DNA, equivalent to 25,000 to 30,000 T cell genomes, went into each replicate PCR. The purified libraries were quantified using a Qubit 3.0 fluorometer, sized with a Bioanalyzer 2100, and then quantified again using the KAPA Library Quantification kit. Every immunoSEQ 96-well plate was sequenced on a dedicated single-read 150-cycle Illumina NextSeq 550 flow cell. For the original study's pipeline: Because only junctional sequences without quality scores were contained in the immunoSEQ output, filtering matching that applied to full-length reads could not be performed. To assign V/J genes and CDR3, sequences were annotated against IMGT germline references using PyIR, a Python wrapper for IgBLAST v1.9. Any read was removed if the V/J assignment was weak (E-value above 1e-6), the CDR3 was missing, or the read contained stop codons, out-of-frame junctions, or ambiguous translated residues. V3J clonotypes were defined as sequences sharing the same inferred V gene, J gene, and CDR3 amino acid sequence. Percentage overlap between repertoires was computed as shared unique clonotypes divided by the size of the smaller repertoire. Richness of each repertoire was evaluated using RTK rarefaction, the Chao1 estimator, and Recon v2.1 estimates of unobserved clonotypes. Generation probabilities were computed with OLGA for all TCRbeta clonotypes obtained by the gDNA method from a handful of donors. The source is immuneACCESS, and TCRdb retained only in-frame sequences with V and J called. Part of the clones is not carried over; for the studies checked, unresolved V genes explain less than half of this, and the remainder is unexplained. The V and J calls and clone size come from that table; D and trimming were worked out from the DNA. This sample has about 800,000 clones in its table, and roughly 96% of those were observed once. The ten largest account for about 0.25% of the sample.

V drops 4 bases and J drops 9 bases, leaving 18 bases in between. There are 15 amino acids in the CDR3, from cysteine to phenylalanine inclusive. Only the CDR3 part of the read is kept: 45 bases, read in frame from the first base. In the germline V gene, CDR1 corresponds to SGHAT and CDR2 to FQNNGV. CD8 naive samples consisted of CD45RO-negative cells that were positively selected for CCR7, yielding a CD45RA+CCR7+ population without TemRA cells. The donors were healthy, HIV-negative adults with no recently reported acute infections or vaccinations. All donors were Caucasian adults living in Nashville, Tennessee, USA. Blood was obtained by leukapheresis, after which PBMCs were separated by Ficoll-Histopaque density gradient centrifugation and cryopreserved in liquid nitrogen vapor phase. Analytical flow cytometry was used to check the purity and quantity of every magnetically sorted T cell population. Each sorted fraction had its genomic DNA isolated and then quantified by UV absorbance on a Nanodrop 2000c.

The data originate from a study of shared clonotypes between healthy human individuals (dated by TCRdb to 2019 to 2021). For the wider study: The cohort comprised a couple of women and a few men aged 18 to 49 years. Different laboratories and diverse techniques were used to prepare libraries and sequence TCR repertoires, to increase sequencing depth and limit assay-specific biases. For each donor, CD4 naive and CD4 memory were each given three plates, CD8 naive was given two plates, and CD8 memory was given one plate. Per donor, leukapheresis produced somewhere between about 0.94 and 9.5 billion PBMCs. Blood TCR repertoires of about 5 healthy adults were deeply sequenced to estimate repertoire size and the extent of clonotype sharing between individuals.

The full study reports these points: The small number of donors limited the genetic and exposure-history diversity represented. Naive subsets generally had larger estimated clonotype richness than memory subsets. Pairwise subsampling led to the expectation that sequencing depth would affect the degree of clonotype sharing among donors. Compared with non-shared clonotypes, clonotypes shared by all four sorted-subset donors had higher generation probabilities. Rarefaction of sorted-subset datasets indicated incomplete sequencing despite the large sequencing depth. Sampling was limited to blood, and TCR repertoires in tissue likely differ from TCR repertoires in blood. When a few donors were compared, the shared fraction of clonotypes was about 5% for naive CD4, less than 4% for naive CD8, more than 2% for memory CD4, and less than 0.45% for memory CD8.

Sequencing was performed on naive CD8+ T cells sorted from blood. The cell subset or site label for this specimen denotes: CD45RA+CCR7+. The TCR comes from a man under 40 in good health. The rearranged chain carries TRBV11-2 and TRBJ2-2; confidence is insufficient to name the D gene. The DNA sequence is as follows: TGTGCCAGCAGCTACACCGCAGATTCCTTCTGGGAGCTGTTTTTT. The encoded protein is CASSYTADSFWELFF.